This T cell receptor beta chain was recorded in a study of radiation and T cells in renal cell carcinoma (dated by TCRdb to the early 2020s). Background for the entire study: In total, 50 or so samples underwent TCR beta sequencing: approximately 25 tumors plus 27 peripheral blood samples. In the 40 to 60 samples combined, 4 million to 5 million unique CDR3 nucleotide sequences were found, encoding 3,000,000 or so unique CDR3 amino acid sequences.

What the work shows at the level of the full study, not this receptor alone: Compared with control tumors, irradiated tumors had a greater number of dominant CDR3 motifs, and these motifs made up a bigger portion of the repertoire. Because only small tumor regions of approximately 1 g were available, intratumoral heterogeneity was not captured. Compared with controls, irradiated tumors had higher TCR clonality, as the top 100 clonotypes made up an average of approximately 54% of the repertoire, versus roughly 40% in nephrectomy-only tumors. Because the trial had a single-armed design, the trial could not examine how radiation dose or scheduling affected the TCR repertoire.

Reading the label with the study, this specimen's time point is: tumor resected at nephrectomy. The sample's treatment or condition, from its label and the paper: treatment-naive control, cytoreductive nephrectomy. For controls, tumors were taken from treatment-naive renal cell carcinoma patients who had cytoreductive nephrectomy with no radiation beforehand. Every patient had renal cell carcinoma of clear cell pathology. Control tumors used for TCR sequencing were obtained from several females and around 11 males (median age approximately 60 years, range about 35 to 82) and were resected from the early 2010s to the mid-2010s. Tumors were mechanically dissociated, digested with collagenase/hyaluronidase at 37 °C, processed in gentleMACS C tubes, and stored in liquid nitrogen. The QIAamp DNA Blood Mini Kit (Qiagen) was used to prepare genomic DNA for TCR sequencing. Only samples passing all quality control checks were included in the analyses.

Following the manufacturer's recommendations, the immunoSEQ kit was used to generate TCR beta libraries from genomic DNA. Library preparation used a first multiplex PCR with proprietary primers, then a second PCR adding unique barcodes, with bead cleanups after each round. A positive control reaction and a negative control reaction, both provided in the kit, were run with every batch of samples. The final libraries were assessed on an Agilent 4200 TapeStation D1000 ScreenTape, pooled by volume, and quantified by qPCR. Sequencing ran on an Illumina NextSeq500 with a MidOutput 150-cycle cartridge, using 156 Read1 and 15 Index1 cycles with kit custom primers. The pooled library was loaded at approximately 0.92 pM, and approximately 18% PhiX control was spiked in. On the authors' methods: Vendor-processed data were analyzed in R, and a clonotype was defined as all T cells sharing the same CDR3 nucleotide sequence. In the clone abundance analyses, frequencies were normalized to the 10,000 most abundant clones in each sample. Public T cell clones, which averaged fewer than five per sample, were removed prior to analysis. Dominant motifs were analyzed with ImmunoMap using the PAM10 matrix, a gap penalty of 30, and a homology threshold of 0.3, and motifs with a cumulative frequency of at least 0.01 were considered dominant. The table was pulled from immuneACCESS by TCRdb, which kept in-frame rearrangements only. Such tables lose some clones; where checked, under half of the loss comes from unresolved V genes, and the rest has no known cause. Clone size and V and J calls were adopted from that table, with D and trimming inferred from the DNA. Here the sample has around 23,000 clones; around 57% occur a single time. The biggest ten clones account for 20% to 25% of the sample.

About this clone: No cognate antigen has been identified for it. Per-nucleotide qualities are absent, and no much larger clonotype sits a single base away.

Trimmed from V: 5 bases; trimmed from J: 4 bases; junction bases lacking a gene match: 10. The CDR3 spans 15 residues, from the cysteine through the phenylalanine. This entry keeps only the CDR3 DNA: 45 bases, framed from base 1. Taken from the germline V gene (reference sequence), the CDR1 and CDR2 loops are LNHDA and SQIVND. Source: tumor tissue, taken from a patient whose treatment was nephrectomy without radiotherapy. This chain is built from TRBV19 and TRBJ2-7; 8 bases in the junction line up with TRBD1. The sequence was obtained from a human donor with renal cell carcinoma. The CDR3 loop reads CASSRSDRVGYEQYF. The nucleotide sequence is TGTGCCAGTAGTCGATCGGACAGGGTTGGTTACGAGCAGTACTTC.